This T cell receptor beta chain derives from a study of blood T cells in healthy people across ages. Whole-study results and caveats: As age increased, TCR beta diversity per million T cells fell in a roughly linear fashion. Aged donors had fewer naive CD4+ cells and lower diversity than long-lived donors.

This clonotype is a singleton in its sample. Its antigen is unknown. Alongside a J-beta primer mix, a sample-barcoded 5' primer served in a second PCR lasting roughly 6 to 12 cycles. TCRdb redid the calling of the 5' RACE reads with MiXCR, one entry per CDR3 protein. The table lists about 1.5 million distinct CDR3 sequences, approximately 43% of them singletons. Trimming stripped 7 bases from V and 0 bases from J, with 15 bases between. The length of the CDR3 is 15 residues. From germline, CDR1 is SQVTM and CDR2 ANQGSEA. Per-sample yields of isolated PBMCs were at least 6 million. The origin of this receptor is a woman younger than 30 in good health. The sample comprised blood. The rearrangement joins TRBV29-1 to TRBJ2-2, with D possibly matching TRBD1 (6 bases). The CDR3 region is CSAVPGTPNTGELFF. CDR3 bases: TGCAGCGCCGTCCCCGGGACACCGAACACCGGGGAGCTGTTTTTT.